Reported below is one T cell receptor beta chain. This clone was counted between two and nine times. Its antigen remains undetermined. No much larger clone exists at a distance of one base, and base qualities are not known. Explained via the paper, the time point label denotes: after neoadjuvant nivolumab, at surgical resection. None of the patients had received prior systemic or radiation treatment, and all were newly diagnosed with stage II-IVA oral cavity squamous cell carcinoma. The cohort was made up of patients with locally advanced, HPV-negative oral cavity squamous cell carcinoma. Peripheral blood mononuclear cells were analyzed directly and were not maintained or expanded in culture. The samples were drawn from a longitudinal correlative study tied to a single-arm phase II trial testing neoadjuvant nivolumab in oral cavity squamous cell carcinoma. Genomic DNA-based TCRbeta sequencing was performed on subject-matched pre- and post-treatment PBMCs and tumors from three responders and three non-responders. Peripheral blood mononuclear cells were collected before nivolumab treatment and again after treatment, at the time of surgery. The Maxwell RSC DNA from Cells kit was used to isolate genomic DNA from PBMCs.

The data were taken from a study of neoadjuvant anti-PD-1 for oral cavity cancer (dated by TCRdb to 2020 to 2023). Background for the entire study: Patients mostly received three to four biweekly doses of nivolumab at 3 mg/kg before curative-intent surgical resection. Patients who did not progress were given a fourth nivolumab dose at about day 43 and had definitive surgical resection on days 50-56. Under RECIST 1.1, patients with complete response, partial response or stable disease were classed as responders, and patients with progression were classed as non-responders. A 33% response rate was observed in the parent correlative cohort, in which around 13 patients were included.

For deep sequencing, each PBMC sample was run in six replicates, with libraries mostly built from 400 to 550 ng of input genomic DNA. TCRbeta libraries were prepared with the immunoSEQ hsTCRbeta kit according to the manufacturer's instructions. An Illumina NovaSeq 6000 S4 flow cell was used to sequence the final libraries, which had first been combined to 3 nM. Per the source publication's procedure: The immunoSEQ Analyzer was used for raw data preprocessing and quality control. The analysis was restricted to productive rearrangements, with each unique CDR3 amino acid sequence defining a clonotype. Repertoire clonality was estimated as the Gini-Simpson index, computed with the R package tcR. Student's t test was used to compare Gini indices, while Pearson correlation assessed associations with tumor size change. Imported from immuneACCESS, the table was reduced by TCRdb to in-frame sequences with V and J called. These copies leave out some clones; in studies compared against another copy, an unresolved V gene accounts for under half, and the cause of the remainder is not known. That table furnishes V, J and clone size, whereas the DNA furnished D and trimming. This sample holds about 14,000 clones; 60% to 75% were observed only once. In total, the top ten clones hold 2.5% to 3% of the sample.

According to the germline V gene, CDR1 reads SNHLY and CDR2 reads FYNNEI. The CDR3 contains 12 residues, cysteine and phenylalanine counted. Of all the DNA, just the CDR3 is kept, 36 bases in frame from base 1. The junction shows trimming of 6 bases on V and 1 base on J, plus 3 bases between the germline ends. Points the paper makes about the study in general: A higher pretreatment blood Treg/Th17 ratio correlated with both higher pretreatment blood TCRbeta clonality and lower post-treatment tumor TCRbeta clonality. TCR analyses included only a few patients per response group, and the authors called for larger cohorts for validation. After neoadjuvant nivolumab, non-responders showed significantly higher T cell clonality (Gini index) in PBMCs than responders did.

Specimen: PBMCs, collected after nivolumab (anti-PD-1) treatment. The chain uses TRBV2 and TRBJ2-2, with the identity of the D gene unclear. This receptor was identified in a person between 40 and 85 years old with oral cavity squamous cell carcinoma. The CDR3 in this case is CASRWNTGELFF. In nucleotide form, the sequence is TGTGCCAGCAGGTGGAACACCGGGGAGCTGTTTTTT.